The sequence of this T cell receptor beta chain was determined in a study of cytomegalovirus exposure and HLA in healthy donors (dated 2017 in TCRdb). Background for the entire study: An earlier analysis of some 550 of the donors reported more than 250 Gb of sequence data and 100 million to 140 million unique TCR beta sequences from about 179 million T cells. An early release that covered fewer than 750 HLA-typed donors contained 300 to 350 gigabases of sequencing data and about 93 million unique TCR sequences. The genetic ancestry cluster associated with self-reported Caucasian donors included roughly 84% of the roughly 360 genotyped donors. The study aimed to test whether signatures of past pathogen exposure could be identified by cataloging public T cell receptors. The T cell repertoires of around 670 subjects were profiled by immunosequencing and related to cytomegalovirus serostatus. In addition to the first cohort of about 650 subjects, a separate validation cohort of 120 different subjects was used. The study combined high-throughput TCR immunosequencing, statistical association of individual TCRs with disease status, and machine learning to predict cytomegalovirus infection status. To study patterns of TCR occurrence, a later analysis re-analyzed previously published TCR beta repertoires from 500 to 850 donors and added high-resolution HLA genotyping. Rather than using new phenotypic data, the later analysis identified candidate immune exposures from TCR beta sequences and from how often those sequences occurred across donors. An earlier analysis of nearly 600 of the donors applied high-throughput TCR beta sequencing to assess whether each TCR beta V gene segment acted as functional or pseudogenic. Donor age, sex, ethnicity and CMV serostatus were collected together with the repertoire data. Genome-wide SNP genotypes for about 65% of the 666 donors were used in a later genetic analysis, which treated that subset as a discovery cohort. Every discovery cohort repertoire had been produced on one sequencing platform. HLA typing included class I and class II loci at four-digit resolution. The number of typed donors differed by locus: about 629-630 for A, B, C, DRB1 and DQB1; some 500 for DQA1; over 600 for DPA1; and 400 to 480 for DPB1. Roughly 5 DR-DQ haplotypes were handled as single units for association and clustering because linkage in the cohort was strong. On average, around 240,000 unique TCR beta nucleotide sequences were sequenced per donor among 398 genotyped donors of the cohort, with roughly 18% of those sequences being non-productive. General findings and caveats noted by the study authors: Most TCR sequences were observed very rarely across donors, whereas some public TCRs were present in many individuals. Because counts were too low, 15 to 20 rarely observed V segments, including chromosome 9 orphons, were excluded from the earlier analysis of under 650 of the donors. An association between a missense DCLRE1C variant and V-gene and J-gene trimming of TCR beta chains was found in a later genetic analysis and replicated in an independent cohort. According to a later analysis, TCR association rates differed among HLA loci, with DRB1 alleles showing the most associated TCRs and HLA-C alleles showing the fewest. Because HLA typing was missing for some donors at each locus, association tests included only the typed subset. A cluster of highly shared sequence variants was judged likely to be a technical artifact of the sequencing pipeline. A later genetic analysis reported fewer N-insertions in productive TCRs among donors in an Asian-associated ancestry cluster than the approximately 670-donor mean. Strong co-occurrence of HLA alleles, especially DR and DQ, made assigning TCR associations to individual alleles difficult. At a false discovery rate of 0.05, a later analysis linked 16,000 or so TCR beta sequences to specific HLA alleles. In both the original and validation cohorts, the classifier was reported to diagnose cytomegalovirus status with high specificity and sensitivity. In a later analysis, several top co-occurrence clusters were reported to appear linked to parvovirus B19, influenza, CMV and Epstein-Barr virus. In vitro tests confirmed that three of the cytomegalovirus-associated TCR beta chains recognize cytomegalovirus antigens. In a later analysis, most CMV-associated TCR beta chains were found to appear HLA-restricted, with HLA associations seemingly driven largely by CMV exposure. A further reported finding was that TCR beta sequences accurately predicted the HLA-A and HLA-B alleles for most subjects in the first cohort. The 87-base-pair reads could not distinguish some IMGT-functional V segments, including TRBV6-2 and TRBV6-3, so those segments were excluded. In the study, 164 TCR beta chains were listed as associated with cytomegalovirus. Presence/absence analyses assumed roughly uniform sequencing depth across donors, an assumption that may not hold. In this cohort, only TCR beta chains were sequenced, and detectable features were limited by the absence of alpha or paired-chain data. The authors suggested that the approach could potentially be generalized to other disease states and immunological phenotypes. An earlier analysis of approximately 570 of the donors showed that most TCR beta V segments appeared in productive rearrangements either about 87% or about 30% of the time, which broadly matched IMGT annotations. In a later analysis, HLA-associated TCR beta chains showed more clonal expansion and lower generation probabilities than non-associated chains that were equally common. Linkage disequilibrium might explain the correlated functional status among segregating V segments, but an unknown experimental factor could not be excluded. For the cohort, immune exposure information was limited to CMV serostatus.

The cohort was made up of approximately 670 healthy bone marrow donors. Cohort members were all nominally healthy when sampled, although unrecorded immune exposures were likely present. The donor tested CMV seronegative, placing the donor among the 350 or so seronegative members of the cohort. A peripheral blood sample was provided by each donor, and peripheral blood mononuclear cells were used for TCR beta sequencing. Genomic DNA extraction from the blood cell samples was performed with the Qiagen DNeasy Blood Extraction Kit. Comment on this clone: Its antigen remains unidentified. No much larger clone exists at a distance of one base, and base qualities are not known.

Receptors were amplified or captured by the immunoSEQ multiplex PCR assay. For the multiplex PCR, a mixture combining 60 forward primers for TCR Vbeta segments and 13 reverse primers for TCR Jbeta segments was used. The CDR3 region of rearranged TCR beta genes was amplified from genomic DNA with a multiplex PCR assay. The Illumina HiSeq System was used to sequence the amplified TCR beta libraries as 87-base-pair reads. Under the source paper's analysis protocol: Across the roughly 670 repertoires, a later analysis counted 78 million or so unique TCR beta chains, roughly 11 million of which were shared by at least two donors. A nearest-neighbor algorithm error-corrected the raw reads and collapsed the reads into unique sequences, merging closely related sequences to remove PCR and sequencing errors. V, D and J gene segments were assigned by aligning CDR3 sequences to IMGT reference sequences. For a sequence to be retained, a match of at least six nucleotides was required to both a V gene segment and a J gene segment. Rearrangements were called productive when the CDR3 lacked stop codons and stayed in frame with V and J; all others were non-productive. CDR3 was defined by IMGT convention, running from the second conserved V-encoded cysteine to the conserved J-encoded phenylalanine. In an earlier analysis of roughly 610 of the donors, sequences lacking an unambiguous match to a single V gene segment were excluded. An earlier analysis of 587 of the donors called V segments functional above 56.7% productive rearrangements and segregating when the between-donor standard deviation exceeded 5%. A statistical classification framework was built to diagnose cytomegalovirus status from the catalog of TCR beta chain sequences. In a later analysis, V and J genes were assigned by comparing TCR nucleotide sequences against IMGT/GENE-DB human TR gene sequences. In a later analysis, CDR3 sequences and most-parsimonious VDJ recombination scenarios were assigned using the TCRdist pipeline. A later analysis defined each TCR beta chain by its CDR3 amino acid sequence plus V-gene family, and excluded reads lacking a unique V-gene family. As a way to deal with suspected cross-contamination and a sequencing artifact, a later analysis dropped roughly 600 nucleotide sequences that were highly shared and had low generation probability. For each public chain, a later analysis derived a clonal expansion index from normalized ranks of inferred template counts within each repertoire. In a later analysis, generation probabilities were computed using a VDJ recombination model fitted to out-of-frame rearrangements, and the results were checked against IGoR. A later analysis scored TCR-TCR, TCR-HLA and TCR-CMV co-occurrence with hypergeometric tests, applying a repertoire-size bias correction to TCR pairs. False discovery rates were estimated in a later analysis by permuting HLA or CMV assignments 20 times. In a later analysis, co-occurring TCRs were grouped with DBSCAN, and TCRdist sequence similarity was added when clustering was performed within HLA-allele-positive subsets. Repertoires with fewer than 30,000 or more than 120,000 public chains, plus five repertoires with anomalous nucleotide sharing, were excluded from co-occurrence clustering. The table comes from immuneACCESS by way of TCRdb, which keeps in-frame sequences with V and J called. Part of the clones is missing from these tables; in studies checked, under half for an unresolved V gene and the rest for unknown reasons. The DNA gave D and trimming, while V, J and clone size come from that table. For this sample there are about 93,000 clones; around 73% appear just once. The ten largest clones add up to 2.5% to 4% of the sample.

The CDR3 spans 15 residues, from the cysteine through the phenylalanine. This entry keeps only the CDR3 DNA: 45 bases, framed from base 1. The germline V gene provides CDR1 SGHAT and CDR2 FQNNGV. From V the trimming removes 0 bases and from J it removes 7 bases, while the gene matches leave 5 bases of the junction unaccounted for. The V and J genes are TRBV11-2 and TRBJ2-1, and TRBD1 matches 8 of the central bases. Specimen: PBMCs. The source of this sequence is a woman aged 40 to 50 in good health and CMV-seronegative. The encoded CDR3 is CASSLETGTGNEQFF. The nucleotides are TGTGCCAGCAGCTTAGAGACAGGGACAGGTAATGAGCAGTTCTTC.